This TCR beta chain was found in a study of shared T cell receptors in the human thymus. Sequenced by immunoSEQ multiplex PCR; TCRdb stores in-frame clones only, minus some. The data contain roughly 660,000 clones, around nine tenths of them singletons. This CDR3 comprises 15 residues. Germline values: CDR1 LNHNV, CDR2 YYDKDF (reference sequence). V lost 1 base and J lost 5; bases outside the gene matches: 1. This sample was also put to use in a study of human thymus T cells. That work contributes: The people who donated were healthy Finnish babies having corrective surgery for congenital heart defects. Thymus tissue was removed during corrective cardiac surgery. Thymic as well as blood repertoires seemed to favor certain V and J genes unevenly. Related research found strongly overlapping thymic repertoires in unrelated individuals.

This receptor was identified in a boy under two years old with a congenital heart defect. V and J are TRBV15 and TRBJ2-7; 14 bases align to TRBD2. Sequencing was done on a sample of thymocytes. CDR3: CATSRGLAGGHEQYF. CDR3 nucleotide sequence: TGTGCCACCAGCAGAGGACTAGCGGGAGGGCACGAGCAGTACTTC.